Listed here are 3 T cell receptor beta chains from one sample, sequenced in a study of a mutant IDH1 vaccine in newly diagnosed glioma. Here immunoSEQ multiplex PCR was the method, and the copy in TCRdb shows in-frame clones only, minus some. The data contain around 100,000 clones, 82% of them seen just once; the ten biggest clones take up nearly 5.5%. As to time point: baseline, week 1 (first vaccination visit). Specified treatment: pre-vaccination baseline after standard-of-care therapy. The material sequenced was PBMCs, taken from a glioma patient treated with radiotherapy, temozolomide or both. The source is a man between 40 and 49 years old with glioma. Some clones in this sample may be carry-over from other donors' samples.

V gene TRBV6-1 combines with J gene TRBJ1-5, with 7 bases aligning to TRBD1. This CDR3 is 16 amino acids long. In germline, CDR1 is MNHNS, CDR2 SASEGT. Germline trimming cut 0 bases from V and 5 bases from J; bases unmatched to any gene: 7. CDR3 region: CASSEADGTEDQPQHF. CDR3 nucleotide sequence: TGTGCCAGCAGTGAAGCGGACGGGACAGAAGATCAGCCCCAGCATTTT.

The gene calls are TRBV5-1 and TRBJ2-5, with D possibly TRBD2 on 6 matching bases. The CDR3 spans 14 residues. Germline V gives CDR1 SGHRS, CDR2 YFSETQ. Trimming removed 4 bases at V and 2 bases at J, with 12 bases between. CDR3 in amino acids: CASSLNAGQETQYF. The CDR3 coding sequence is TGCGCCAGCAGCCTTAATGCGGGGCAAGAGACCCAGTACTTC.

The rearrangement uses TRBV14 and TRBJ1-5; D gene unclear. The CDR3 has 15 amino acids. Germline assignment: CDR1 SGHDN and CDR2 FVKESK. Trimming shortened V by 4 bases and J by 0 bases, and 10 bases separated the two germline ends. CDR3 nucleotide sequence: TGTGCCAGCAGCCCCTGGACCGATAGCAATCAGCCCCAGCATTTT. Amino acids: CASSPWTDSNQPQHF.